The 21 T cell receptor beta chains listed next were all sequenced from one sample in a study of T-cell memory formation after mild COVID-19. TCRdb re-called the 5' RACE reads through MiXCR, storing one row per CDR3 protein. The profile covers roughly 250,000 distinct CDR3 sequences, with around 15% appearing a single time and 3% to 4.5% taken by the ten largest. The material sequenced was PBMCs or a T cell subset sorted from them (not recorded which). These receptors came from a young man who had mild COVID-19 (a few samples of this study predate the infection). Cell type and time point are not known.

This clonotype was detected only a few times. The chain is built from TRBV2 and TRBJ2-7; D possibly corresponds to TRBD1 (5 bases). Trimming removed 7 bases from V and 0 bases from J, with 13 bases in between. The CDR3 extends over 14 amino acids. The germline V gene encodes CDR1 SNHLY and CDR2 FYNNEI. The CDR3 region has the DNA TGTGCCAGCACCCTAGACAGTAGCTCCTACGAGCAGTACTTC. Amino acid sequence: CASTLDSSSYEQYF.

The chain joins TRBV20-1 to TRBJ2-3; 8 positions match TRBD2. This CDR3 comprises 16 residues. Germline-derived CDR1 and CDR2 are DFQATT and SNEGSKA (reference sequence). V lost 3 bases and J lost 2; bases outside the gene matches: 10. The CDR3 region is CSARGGSGDPTDTQYF. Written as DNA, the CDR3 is TGCAGTGCTAGGGGGGGTAGCGGGGACCCCACAGATACGCAGTATTTT.

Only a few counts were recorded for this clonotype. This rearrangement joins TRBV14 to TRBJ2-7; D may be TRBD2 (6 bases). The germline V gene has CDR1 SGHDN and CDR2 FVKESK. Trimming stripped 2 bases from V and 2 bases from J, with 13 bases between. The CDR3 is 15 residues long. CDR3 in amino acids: CASSQSLRDPYEQYF. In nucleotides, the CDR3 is TGTGCCAGCAGCCAATCCCTGCGGGACCCCTACGAGCAGTACTTC.

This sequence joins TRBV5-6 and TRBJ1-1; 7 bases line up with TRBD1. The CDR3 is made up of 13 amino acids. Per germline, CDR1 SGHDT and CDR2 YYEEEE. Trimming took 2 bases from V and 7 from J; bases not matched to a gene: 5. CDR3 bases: TGTGCCAGCAGCTTAGAACAGGGGCGTGAAGCTTTCTTT. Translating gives CASSLEQGREAFF.

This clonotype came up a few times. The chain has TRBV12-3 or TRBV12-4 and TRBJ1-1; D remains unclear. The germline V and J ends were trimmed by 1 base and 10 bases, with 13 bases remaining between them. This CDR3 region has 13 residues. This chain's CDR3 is CASSLEEPYRAFF. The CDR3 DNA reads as TGTGCCAGCAGTTTAGAGGAACCATACAGAGCTTTCTTT.

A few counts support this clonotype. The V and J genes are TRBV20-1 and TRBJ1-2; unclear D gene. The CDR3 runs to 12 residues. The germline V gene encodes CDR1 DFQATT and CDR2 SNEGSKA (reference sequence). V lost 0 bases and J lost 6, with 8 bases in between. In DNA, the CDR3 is TGCAGTGCTAGAGATTTGGTTAATGGCTACACCTTC. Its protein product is CSARDLVNGYTF.

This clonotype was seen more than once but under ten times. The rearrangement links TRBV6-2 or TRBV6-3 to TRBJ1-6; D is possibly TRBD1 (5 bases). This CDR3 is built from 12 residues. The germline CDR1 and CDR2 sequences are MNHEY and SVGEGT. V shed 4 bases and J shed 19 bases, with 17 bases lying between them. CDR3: CASSSRVTGEHF. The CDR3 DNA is TGTGCCAGCAGTTCGCGGGTAACGGGGGAGCACTTT.

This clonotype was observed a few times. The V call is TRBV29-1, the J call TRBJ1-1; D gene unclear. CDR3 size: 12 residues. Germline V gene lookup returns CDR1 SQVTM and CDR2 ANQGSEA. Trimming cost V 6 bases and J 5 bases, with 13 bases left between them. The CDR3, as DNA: TGCAGCGTGCGATCTCAGTTTACTGAAGCTTTCTTT. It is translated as CSVRSQFTEAFF.

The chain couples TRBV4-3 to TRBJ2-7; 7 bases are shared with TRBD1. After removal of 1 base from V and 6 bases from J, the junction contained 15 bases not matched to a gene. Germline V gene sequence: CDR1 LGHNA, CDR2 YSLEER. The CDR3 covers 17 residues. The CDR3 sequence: CASSQVTRAGGRGEQYF. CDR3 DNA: TGCGCCAGCAGCCAAGTCACTCGGGCAGGGGGTCGAGGCGAGCAGTACTTC.

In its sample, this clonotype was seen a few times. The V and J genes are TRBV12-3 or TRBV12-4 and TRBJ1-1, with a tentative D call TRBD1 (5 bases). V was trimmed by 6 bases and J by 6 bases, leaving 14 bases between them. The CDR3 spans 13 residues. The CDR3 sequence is CASRELGRSEAFF. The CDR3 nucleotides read TGTGCCAGCAGGGAACTGGGACGGTCTGAAGCTTTCTTT.

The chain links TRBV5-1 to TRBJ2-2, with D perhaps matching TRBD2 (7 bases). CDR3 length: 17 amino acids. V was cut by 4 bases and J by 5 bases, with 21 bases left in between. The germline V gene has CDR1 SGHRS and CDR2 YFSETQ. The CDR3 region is CASSPPLGGQRTGELFF. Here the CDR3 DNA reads TGCGCCAGCAGCCCACCACTCGGGGGGCAGAGGACCGGGGAGCTGTTTTTT.

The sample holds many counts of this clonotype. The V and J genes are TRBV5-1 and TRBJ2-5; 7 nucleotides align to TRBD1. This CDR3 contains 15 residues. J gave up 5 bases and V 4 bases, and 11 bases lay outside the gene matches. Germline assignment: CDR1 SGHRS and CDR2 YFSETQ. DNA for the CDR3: TGCGCCAGCAGCAACTCCGGGACAGAGGGCGAGACCCAGTACTTC. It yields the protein CASSNSGTEGETQYF.

The CDR3 reads CASSQDLRVAKNIQYF. The DNA of the CDR3 is TGCGCCAGCAGCCAAGATCTGCGGGTAGCCAAAAACATTCAGTACTTC. The chain links TRBV4-3 to TRBJ2-4, with D maybe TRBD2 (5 bases). This CDR3 comprises 16 residues. The ends were cut back, 0 bases at V and 0 bases at J, with 9 bases in the middle. The germline CDR1 and CDR2 sequences are LGHNA and YSLEER.

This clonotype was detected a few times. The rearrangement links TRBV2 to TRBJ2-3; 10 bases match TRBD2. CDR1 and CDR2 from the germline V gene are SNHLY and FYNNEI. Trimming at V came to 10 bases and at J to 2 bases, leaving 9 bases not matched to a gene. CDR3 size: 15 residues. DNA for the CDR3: TGTGCCACCGAAGAGCGGGGGGGGACCACAGATACGCAGTATTTT. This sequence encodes CATEERGGTTDTQYF.

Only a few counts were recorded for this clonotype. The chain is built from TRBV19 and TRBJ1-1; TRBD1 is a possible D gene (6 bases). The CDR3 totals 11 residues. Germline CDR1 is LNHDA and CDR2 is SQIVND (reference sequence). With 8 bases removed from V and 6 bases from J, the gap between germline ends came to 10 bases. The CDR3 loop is CASPQGPEAFF. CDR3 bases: TGTGCCAGTCCACAGGGTCCTGAAGCTTTCTTT. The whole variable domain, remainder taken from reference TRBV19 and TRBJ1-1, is DGGITQSPKYLFRKEGQNVTLSCEQNLNHDAMYWYRQDPGQGLRLIYYSQIVNDFQKGDIAEGYSVSREKKESFPLTVTSAQKNPTAFYLCASPQGPEAFFGQGTRLTVV.

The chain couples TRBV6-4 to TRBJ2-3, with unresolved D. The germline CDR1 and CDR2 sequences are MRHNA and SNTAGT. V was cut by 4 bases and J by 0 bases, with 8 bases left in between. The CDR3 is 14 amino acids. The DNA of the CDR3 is TGTGCCAGCAGTGCGACGACTAGCACAGATACGCAGTATTTT. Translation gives CASSATTSTDTQYF.

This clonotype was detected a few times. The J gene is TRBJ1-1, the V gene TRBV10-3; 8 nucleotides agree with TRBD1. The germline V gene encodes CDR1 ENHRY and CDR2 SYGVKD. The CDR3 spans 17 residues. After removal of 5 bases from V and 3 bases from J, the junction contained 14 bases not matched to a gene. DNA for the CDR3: TGTGCCATCAGTTCCCGGACAGGGACCCCGTCTCACACTGAAGCTTTCTTT. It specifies CAISSRTGTPSHTEAFF.

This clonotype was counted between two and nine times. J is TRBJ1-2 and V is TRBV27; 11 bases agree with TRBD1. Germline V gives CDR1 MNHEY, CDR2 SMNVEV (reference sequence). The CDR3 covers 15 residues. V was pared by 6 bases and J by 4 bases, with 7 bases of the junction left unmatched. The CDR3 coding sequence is TGTGCCAGCAGGGAGGACAGGGGGCTAGGCTATGGCTACACCTTC. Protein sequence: CASREDRGLGYGYTF.

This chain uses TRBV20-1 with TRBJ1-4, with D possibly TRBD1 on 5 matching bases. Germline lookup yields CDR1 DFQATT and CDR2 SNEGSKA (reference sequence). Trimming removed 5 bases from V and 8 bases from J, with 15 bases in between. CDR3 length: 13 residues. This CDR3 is CSAFSGQGEKLFF. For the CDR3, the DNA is TGCAGTGCTTTCTCAGGGCAGGGAGAAAAACTGTTTTTT.

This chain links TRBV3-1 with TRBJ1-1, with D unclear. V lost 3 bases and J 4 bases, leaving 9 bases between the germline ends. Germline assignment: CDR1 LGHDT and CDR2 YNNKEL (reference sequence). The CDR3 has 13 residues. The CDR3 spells CASSQGEGTEAFF. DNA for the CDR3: TGTGCCAGCAGCCAGGGCGAGGGCACTGAAGCTTTCTTT.

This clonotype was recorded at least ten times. The CDR3 bases are TGCGCCAGCGGCCAGGGGGCAGAAGATACGCAGTATTTT. Residues: CASGQGAEDTQYF. The chain has TRBV5-1 and TRBJ2-3; 8 bases line up with TRBD1. Germline V gene data show CDR1 as SGHRS and CDR2 as YFSETQ. Germline trimming cut 7 bases from V and 5 bases from J; bases unmatched to any gene: 6. CDR3 length equals 13 residues.